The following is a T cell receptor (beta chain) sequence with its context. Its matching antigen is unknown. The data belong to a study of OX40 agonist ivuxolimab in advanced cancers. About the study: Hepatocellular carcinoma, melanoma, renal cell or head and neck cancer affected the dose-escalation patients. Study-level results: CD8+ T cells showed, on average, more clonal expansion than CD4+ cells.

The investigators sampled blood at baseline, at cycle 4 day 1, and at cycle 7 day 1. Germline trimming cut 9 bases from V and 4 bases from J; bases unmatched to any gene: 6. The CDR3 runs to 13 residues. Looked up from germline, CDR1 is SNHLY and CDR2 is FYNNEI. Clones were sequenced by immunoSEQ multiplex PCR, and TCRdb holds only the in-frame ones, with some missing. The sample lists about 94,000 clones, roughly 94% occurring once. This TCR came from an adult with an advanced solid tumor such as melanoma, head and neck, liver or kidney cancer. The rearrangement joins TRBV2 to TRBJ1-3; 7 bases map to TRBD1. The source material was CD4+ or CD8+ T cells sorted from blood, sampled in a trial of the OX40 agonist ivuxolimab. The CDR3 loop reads CARTTGLGNTIYF. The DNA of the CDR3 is TGTGCCAGAACGACAGGGTTGGGAAACACCATATATTTT. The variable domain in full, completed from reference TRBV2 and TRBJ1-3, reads EPEVTQTPSHQVTQMGQEVILRCVPISNHLYFYWYRQILGQKVEFLVSFYNNEISEKSEIFDDQFSVERPDGSNFTLKIRSTKLEDSAMYFCARTTGLGNTIYFGEGSWLTVV.